This T cell receptor (beta chain) comes out of a study of blood T cell repertoires in COVID-19. The wider study: The United States, Italy and Spain were the sources of the acute and convalescent COVID-19 samples. The analysed material was cDNA or gDNA that came from T cells, B-cell-depleted T cells, or PBMCs.

Cohort placement rested on clinical history that participants reported themselves. All recovered Cohort 3 donors got two negative PCRs, got clearance, or saw symptom resolution. The germline V gene has CDR1 SGHDT and CDR2 YYEEEE. This CDR3 comprises 13 residues. V gave up 7 bases and J gave up 4 bases; unmatched junction bases: 3. Sequenced by immunoSEQ multiplex PCR; TCRdb stores in-frame clones only, minus some. The sample holds 250,000 to 300,000 clones, around 81% seen once. Sequencing input: PBMCs or T cells enriched from blood (not recorded which). This TCR was recovered from a man aged 50-59 years who had recovered from COVID-19. The rearrangement links TRBV5-6 to TRBJ2-7; 12 bases are a match to TRBD1. CDR3 protein: CASSGQGAYEQYF. The CDR3 DNA follows: TGTGCCAGCTCGGGACAGGGGGCGTACGAGCAGTACTTC.